These T cell receptor beta chains were read from a single sample in a study of blood T cell repertoires in COVID-19. Method: immunoSEQ multiplex PCR; TCRdb's copy keeps in-frame clones and lacks some. The table includes over 150,000 clones, 70% to 80% detected once. Material: peripheral blood. Every receptor here comes from a woman aged 50 to 60 with acute or convalescent COVID-19. CDR3s include the opening cysteine and the closing phenylalanine or tryptophan. The D gene is left open where the match is weak. Not all rows give a size; the values are once, few, many and, for expanded clones, a class.

v_gene	j_gene	abundance	d_gene	CDR3aa	CDR3nt
TRBV28	TRBJ1-6	NA	TRBD1	CASRLEGQKNSPLHF	TGTGCCAGCAGGCTCGAGGGACAGAAAAATTCACCCCTCCACTTT
TRBV19	TRBJ2-1	few	TRBD2	CASSISSGGSYYNEQFF	TGTGCCAGTAGTATATCCAGCGGGGGAAGTTACTACAATGAGCAGTTCTTC
TRBV6-5	TRBJ2-7	NA	TRBD1	CASSFPGTGSYEQYF	TGTGCCAGCAGTTTCCCCGGGACAGGGTCCTACGAGCAGTACTTC
TRBV10-2	TRBJ2-1	NA	NA	CASSESLQGSLYSEQFF	TGCGCCAGCAGTGAGTCCCTCCAGGGGTCACTTTATAGTGAGCAGTTCTTC
TRBV29-1	TRBJ2-5	NA	NA	CSSPTGETQYF	TGCAGCTCTCCAACCGGGGAGACCCAGTACTTC
TRBV6-2/TRBV6-3	TRBJ2-2	NA	TRBD1	CASSQRQGGVELFF	TGTGCCAGCAGCCAGCGACAGGGGGGGGTGGAGCTGTTTTTT
TRBV6-5	TRBJ2-1	few	TRBD2	CASNLVNTGGPEQFF	TGTGCCAGCAACTTAGTTAACACGGGGGGGCCTGAGCAGTTCTTC
TRBV9	TRBJ1-2	once	TRBD1	CASSVYGSGGAGGYTF	TGTGCCAGCAGCGTATATGGATCAGGGGGCGCGGGTGGCTACACCTTC
TRBV19	TRBJ1-1	NA	NA	CASSIDRANTEAFF	TGTGCCAGTAGTATAGACAGGGCGAACACTGAAGCTTTCTTT
TRBV15	TRBJ2-7	NA	TRBD1	CATSRGTGGLGPYEQYF	TGTGCCACCAGCAGGGGGACAGGGGGATTGGGGCCCTACGAGCAGTACTTC
TRBV5-4	TRBJ2-3	NA	TRBD1	CASSPGQDTDTQYF	TGTGCCAGCAGCCCGGGACAGGACACAGATACGCAGTATTTT
TRBV3-1/TRBV3-2	TRBJ2-7	NA	NA	CASSRQRDGSEQYF	TGTGCCAGCAGCCGACAACGAGACGGTTCAGAGCAGTACTTC
TRBV5-1	TRBJ2-5	NA	NA	CASRPRPSQETQYF	TGCGCCAGCAGGCCGCGCCCTTCCCAAGAGACCCAGTACTTC
TRBV14	TRBJ2-3	NA	NA	CASSQRVTRVVTDTQYF	TGTGCCAGCAGCCAGCGAGTGACTAGAGTAGTCACAGATACGCAGTATTTT
TRBV7-8	TRBJ1-1	NA	NA	CASSLEQANTEAFF	TGTGCCAGCAGCTTAGAACAGGCGAACACTGAAGCTTTCTTT
TRBV10-1	TRBJ2-2	NA	TRBD1	CASNRDRGRGELFF	TGCGCCAGCAACCGGGACAGGGGAAGAGGGGAGCTGTTTTTT
TRBV28	TRBJ1-5	NA	NA	CASTRHPSNQPQHF	TGTGCCAGCACCCGACACCCTAGCAATCAGCCCCAGCATTTT
TRBV28	TRBJ1-1	NA	NA	CASTSWGGVSDTEAFF	TGTGCCAGCACCTCTTGGGGGGGGGTATCGGACACTGAAGCTTTCTTT
TRBV6-1	TRBJ2-4	NA	TRBD2	CASSEGGGIQYF	TGTGCCAGCAGTGAAGGGGGGGGCATTCAGTACTTC
TRBV6-5	TRBJ2-7	once	NA	CASRPTGRLEQYF	TGTGCCAGCAGGCCGACAGGGAGGCTCGAGCAGTACTTC
TRBV5-4	TRBJ2-2	once	NA	CASSLGRSVNTGELFF	TGTGCCAGCAGCTTAGGGAGGAGCGTTAACACCGGGGAGCTGTTTTTT
TRBV24-1	TRBJ1-5	NA	NA	CATSETGTELPQHF	TGTGCCACCAGTGAAACAGGGACGGAGTTGCCCCAGCATTTT
TRBV18	TRBJ2-7	NA	TRBD2	CASSAGGGEGYEQYF	TGTGCCAGCTCCGCGGGAGGGGGCGAAGGCTACGAGCAGTACTTC
TRBV7-2	TRBJ1-1	NA	NA	CASSFTPGTEAFF	TGTGCCAGCAGCTTCACCCCGGGAACTGAAGCTTTCTTT
TRBV4-1	TRBJ2-1	few	NA	CASSQGDPGLGGEQFF	TGCGCCAGCAGCCAAGGGGACCCAGGACTGGGAGGTGAGCAGTTCTTC
TRBV27	TRBJ2-1	NA	NA	CASSPRVRVDEQFF	TGTGCCAGCAGCCCTCGGGTCAGGGTGGATGAGCAGTTCTTC
TRBV5-1	TRBJ2-1	once	TRBD1	CASSLARHPGTGINLAYNEQFF	TGCGCCAGCAGCTTGGCCAGACACCCCGGGACAGGGATTAATCTTGCCTACAATGAGCAGTTCTTC
TRBV28	TRBJ1-6	once	NA	CASSEDQGRNSPLHF	TGTGCCAGCAGTGAAGACCAGGGTCGGAATTCACCCCTCCACTTT
TRBV7-8	TRBJ1-6	few	NA	CASSLVSNSPLHF	TGTGCCAGCAGCTTAGTCAGTAATTCACCCCTCCACTTT
TRBV7-9	TRBJ1-2	NA	NA	CASSLMVGSAHGYTF	TGTGCCAGCAGCTTAATGGTTGGCAGTGCCCATGGCTACACCTTC
TRBV11-2	TRBJ2-2	NA	NA	CASNLLGVNTGELFF	TGTGCCAGCAACTTACTCGGGGTGAACACCGGGGAGCTGTTTTTT
TRBV19	TRBJ2-7	NA	TRBD2	CASSLIAGESYEQYF	TGTGCCAGTAGCCTTATAGCGGGAGAGTCCTACGAGCAGTACTTC
TRBV21-1	TRBJ1-4	NA	NA	CASSRAQGDEKLFF	TGTGCCAGCTCGAGGGCACAGGGGGATGAAAAACTGTTTTTT
TRBV5-4	TRBJ1-2	NA	NA	CASSFGREAYGYTF	TGTGCCAGCAGCTTCGGTCGGGAGGCCTATGGCTACACCTTC
TRBV5-1	TRBJ2-7	NA	TRBD1	CASSLGQGLEQYF	TGCGCCAGCAGCTTGGGACAGGGGCTGGAGCAGTACTTC
TRBV10-3	TRBJ2-2	NA	NA	CAISEQQVFTGELFF	TGTGCCATCAGTGAACAACAGGTCTTTACCGGGGAGCTGTTTTTT
TRBV11-2	TRBJ2-1	NA	TRBD1	CASSRVGQRNEQFF	TGTGCCAGCAGCCGCGTGGGACAGAGAAATGAGCAGTTCTTC
TRBV9	TRBJ2-3	few	TRBD2	CASSVPIAGARDTQYF	TGTGCCAGCAGCGTACCGATAGCGGGAGCGAGAGATACGCAGTATTTT
TRBV9	TRBJ2-1	NA	TRBD2	CASSVAPTSGNNEQFF	TGTGCCAGCAGCGTAGCCCCTACTAGCGGAAACAATGAGCAGTTCTTC
TRBV7-9	TRBJ2-1	NA	TRBD2	CASSLAGGPSHEQFF	TGTGCCAGCAGCTTAGCGGGAGGGCCCTCGCATGAGCAGTTCTTC
TRBV6-5	TRBJ1-1	NA	TRBD1	CASSATGGGTEAFF	TGTGCCAGCAGCGCCACAGGGGGAGGCACTGAAGCTTTCTTT
TRBV4-2	TRBJ2-7	NA	NA	CASSRDTEYEQYF	TGTGCCAGCAGCCGCGACACTGAGTACGAGCAGTACTTC
TRBV18	TRBJ1-4	many	TRBD1	CASSPPTGIDNEKLFF	TGTGCCAGCTCACCACCGACAGGGATCGATAATGAAAAACTGTTTTTT
TRBV4-3	TRBJ2-1	NA	TRBD1	CASSESGTGTNEQFF	TGCGCCAGCAGCGAAAGCGGGACAGGGACGAATGAGCAGTTCTTC
TRBV27	TRBJ1-2	once	NA	CASSLGRESNYGYTF	TGTGCCAGCAGTTTAGGACGGGAGTCTAACTATGGCTACACCTTC
TRBV4-2	TRBJ2-2	NA	NA	CASRRQSYTGELFF	TGTGCCAGCAGGAGGCAGAGTTACACCGGGGAGCTGTTTTTT
TRBV9	TRBJ2-2	once	TRBD2	CASSKGLAGGPDGELFF	TGTGCCAGCAGCAAAGGCCTAGCGGGAGGGCCTGACGGGGAGCTGTTTTTT
TRBV4-3	TRBJ1-2	NA	NA	CASSQTYRALYGYTF	TGCGCCAGCAGCCAAACCTACAGGGCCCTCTATGGCTACACCTTC
TRBV25-1	TRBJ2-7	once	TRBD1	CASSEGGTGAYEQYF	TGTGCCAGCAGTGAAGGCGGGACAGGTGCCTACGAGCAGTACTTC
TRBV6-1	TRBJ1-5	NA	TRBD1	CASSVTGGNGNQPQHF	TGTGCCAGCAGTGTAACAGGGGGGAACGGCAATCAGCCCCAGCATTTT